Listed below are T cell receptor beta chains from one sample, sequenced in a study of blood T cell repertoires in COVID-19. Sequenced by immunoSEQ multiplex PCR; TCRdb stores in-frame clones only, minus some. The sample includes about 370,000 clones, 89% of them seen just once. Sequencing input: PBMCs or T cells enriched from blood (not recorded which). The receptors were sampled from a woman aged 25 to 45 who had recovered from COVID-19. Each CDR3 is given with its conserved first and last residue. A D gene is named only where the DNA matches it firmly. Rows may omit the clone size; those that give it use once, few, many or a size class.

CDR3 protein | CDR3 DNA | V gene | clone size | J gene | D gene
CASSPLAGEAGELFF | TGTGCCAGCAGTCCACTAGCGGGAGAGGCCGGGGAGCTGTTTTTT | TRBV6-5 | few | TRBJ2-2 | TRBD2
CSVDDSGSSYNEQFF | TGCAGCGTTGATGATAGCGGCAGCTCCTACAATGAGCAGTTCTTC | TRBV29-1 | . | TRBJ2-1 | .
CASSFTSGGSDEQYF | TGTGCCAGCAGCTTTACTAGCGGGGGGTCAGACGAGCAGTACTTC | TRBV7-2 | . | TRBJ2-7 | TRBD2
CAWGDSNYGYTF | TGTGCCTGGGGGGACAGCAACTATGGCTACACCTTC | TRBV30 | . | TRBJ1-2 | TRBD1
CASSESGRGFTDTQYF | TGTGCCAGCAGTGAATCTGGGCGGGGGTTCACAGATACGCAGTATTTT | TRBV25-1 | . | TRBJ2-3 | TRBD2
CASSFGQSEAFF | TGTGCCAGCAGCTTTGGACAGTCTGAAGCTTTCTTT | TRBV11-2 | . | TRBJ1-1 | .
CASSLNLQTGRSPLHF | TGTGCCAGCAGTTTAAATCTGCAGACAGGGAGGTCACCCCTCCACTTT | TRBV27 | . | TRBJ1-6 | TRBD1
CSASFGTGRLEEQYF | TGCAGTGCTAGTTTCGGGACAGGTAGATTGGAAGAGCAGTACTTC | TRBV20-1 | . | TRBJ2-7 | TRBD1
CAWSQSPSNTEAFF | TGTGCCTGGAGTCAATCCCCCAGTAACACTGAAGCTTTCTTT | TRBV30 | . | TRBJ1-1 | .
CAISLTGTGTNTEAFF | TGTGCCATCAGTTTGACCGGGACAGGTACGAACACTGAAGCTTTCTTT | TRBV10-3 | . | TRBJ1-1 | TRBD1
CATSDFIEDRENSPLHF | TGTGCCACCAGTGATTTCATCGAGGACAGGGAGAATTCACCCCTCCACTTT | TRBV24-1 | . | TRBJ1-6 | TRBD1
CASSAGFINYGYTF | TGTGCCAGCAGTGCAGGGTTTATCAACTATGGCTACACCTTC | TRBV28 | . | TRBJ1-2 | .
CASSPHERGVLSDTQYF | TGTGCCAGCAGCCCCCACGAGCGGGGGGTATTGTCGGATACGCAGTATTTT | TRBV3-1/TRBV3-2 | . | TRBJ2-3 | TRBD2
CASSQDLALYNNYGYTF | TGTGCCAGCAGCCAAGATTTGGCTCTTTATAATAACTATGGCTACACCTTC | TRBV3-1/TRBV3-2 | . | TRBJ1-2 | .
CASSLQAPSYNEQFF | TGTGCCAGCAGCTTACAAGCGCCTTCCTACAATGAGCAGTTCTTC | TRBV7-2 | . | TRBJ2-1 | .
CASSESSQGRKLFF | TGTGCCAGCAGTGAATCAAGCCAGGGAAGGAAACTGTTTTTT | TRBV25-1 | . | TRBJ1-4 | .
CASSLRTGTDGYTF | TGTGCCAGCAGTTTAAGGACAGGGACGGATGGCTACACCTTC | TRBV28 | . | TRBJ1-2 | TRBD1
CASSVNPGTGPYNEQFF | TGTGCCAGCAGCGTCAACCCCGGGACAGGGCCCTACAATGAGCAGTTCTTC | TRBV9 | . | TRBJ2-1 | TRBD1
CASRDTGGSGLQPQHF | TGTGCCAGCAGGGATACAGGGGGAAGTGGGCTTCAGCCCCAGCATTTT | TRBV6-6 | . | TRBJ1-5 | TRBD1
CASSLTISYEQYF | TGTGCCAGCAGTTTAACAATCTCCTACGAGCAGTACTTC | TRBV27 | . | TRBJ2-7 | .
CASSPFSDRMNTEAFF | TGTGCCAGCAGCCCTTTCTCCGACAGGATGAACACTGAAGCTTTCTTT | TRBV3-1/TRBV3-2 | . | TRBJ1-1 | .
CAISEGGAVSSYNEQFF | TGTGCCATCAGTGAGGGAGGGGCGGTGAGCTCCTACAATGAGCAGTTCTTC | TRBV10-3 | . | TRBJ2-1 | .
CASGLVRRPGGTEAFF | TGTGCTAGTGGTTTGGTACGGCGGCCGGGGGGAACTGAAGCTTTCTTT | TRBV12-5 | . | TRBJ1-1 | .
CASSLWAGDLYEQYF | TGTGCCAGCAGCTTATGGGCAGGCGACCTTTACGAGCAGTACTTC | TRBV11-3 | . | TRBJ2-7 | .
CASPDRRNTEAFF | TGTGCCAGCCCTGATCGGAGGAACACTGAAGCTTTCTTT | TRBV2 | . | TRBJ1-1 | .
CASSDGTGEGYTF | TGTGCCAGCAGTGATGGGACAGGGGAAGGCTACACCTTC | TRBV6-1 | . | TRBJ1-2 | TRBD1
CASRILHWTGGDNEQFF | TGTGCCAGCAGAATCCTCCATTGGACAGGCGGTGACAATGAGCAGTTCTTC | TRBV19 | . | TRBJ2-1 | TRBD1
CASRRTKANYGYTF | TGTGCCAGCAGGAGGACTAAAGCTAACTATGGCTACACCTTC | TRBV28 | . | TRBJ1-2 | .
CSVEEPSGTPGEQYF | TGCAGCGTTGAAGAACCCTCCGGGACTCCGGGCGAGCAGTACTTC | TRBV29-1 | . | TRBJ2-7 | .
CASSYRGDQPQHF | TGTGCCAGCAGCTACCGGGGGGATCAGCCCCAGCATTTT | TRBV7-2 | once | TRBJ1-5 | .
CASSLASENSNQPQHF | TGTGCCAGCAGCTTAGCGTCTGAGAATAGCAATCAGCCCCAGCATTTT | TRBV7-8 | . | TRBJ1-5 | .
CASSPVEATNEKLFF | TGTGCCAGCAGCCCAGTGGAGGCGACTAATGAAAAACTGTTTTTT | TRBV7-9 | . | TRBJ1-4 | .
CASRRGNTNTGELFF | TGTGCCAGCAGGCGGGGGAATACGAACACCGGGGAGCTGTTTTTT | TRBV27 | . | TRBJ2-2 | TRBD2
CASSRVTTGSSYNSPLHF | TGCGCCAGCAGCCGGGTTACGACAGGGAGCTCCTATAATTCACCCCTCCACTTT | TRBV4-1 | . | TRBJ1-6 | TRBD1
CASSSGGDTQYF | TGTGCCAGCAGTTCCGGCGGGGATACGCAGTATTTT | TRBV28 | . | TRBJ2-3 | .
CASSNGGAAGGPDTQYF | TGTGCCAGCAGCAATGGGGGGGCGGCGGGAGGGCCGGATACGCAGTATTTT | TRBV13 | . | TRBJ2-3 | TRBD2
CASSPTVNSPLHF | TGTGCCAGCAGCCCTACAGTGAATTCACCCCTCCACTTT | TRBV11-1 | . | TRBJ1-6 | .
CASSYSGASPLHF | TGTGCCAGCAGTTACTCGGGGGCCTCACCCCTCCACTTT | TRBV6-5 | few | TRBJ1-6 | .
CASSAGTGPYEQYF | TGCGCCAGCAGCGCCGGGACAGGGCCCTACGAGCAGTACTTC | TRBV10-1 | . | TRBJ2-7 | TRBD1
CASSLGGLGYTF | TGTGCCAGCAGCTTAGGGGGGCTTGGCTACACCTTC | TRBV7-9 | . | TRBJ1-2 | .
CASSQDVPLGQAFF | TGCGCCAGCAGCCAAGATGTCCCTCTTGGGCAAGCTTTCTTT | TRBV4-1 | . | TRBJ1-1 | .
CATSDSGQGGYGYTF | TGTGCCACCAGTGATTCGGGACAGGGTGGCTATGGCTACACCTTC | TRBV24-1 | . | TRBJ1-2 | TRBD1
CASSFGQGRSLNTGELFF | TGTGCCAGCAGCTTCGGGCAGGGGCGATCCTTGAACACCGGGGAGCTGTTTTTT | TRBV7-8 | . | TRBJ2-2 | .
CASSDTTGNTDTQYF | TGTGCCAGCAGTGATACTACCGGAAACACAGATACGCAGTATTTT | TRBV2 | few | TRBJ2-3 | .
CASSSRMRETQYF | TGTGCCAGCAGTTCGCGGATGCGGGAGACCCAGTACTTC | TRBV12-3/TRBV12-4 | . | TRBJ2-5 | .
CASSPGGDGETQYF | TGTGCCAGTAGTCCAGGGGGCGACGGGGAGACCCAGTACTTC | TRBV19 | once | TRBJ2-5 | TRBD1
CSVTSENYGYTF | TGCAGCGTTACGTCCGAGAATTATGGCTACACCTTC | TRBV29-1 | . | TRBJ1-2 | .
CASSLALDRVTEAFF | TGTGCCAGCAGCTTAGCCCTGGACAGGGTCACTGAAGCTTTCTTT | TRBV7-6 | . | TRBJ1-1 | TRBD1
CASRDGGMAGNTIYF | TGTGCCAGTAGGGATGGGGGGATGGCTGGAAACACCATATATTTT | TRBV6-5 | . | TRBJ1-3 | .
CASSSRDRDQPQHF | TGTGCCAGCAGCTCAAGGGACAGGGATCAGCCCCAGCATTTT | TRBV5-4 | . | TRBJ1-5 | TRBD1
CASSPLPREGHNEQFF | TGTGCCAGCTCACCACTTCCGAGGGAGGGCCACAATGAGCAGTTCTTC | TRBV18 | . | TRBJ2-1 | TRBD2
CASSAGDRGVEQYF | TGTGCCAGCAGCGCCGGGGACAGGGGAGTCGAGCAGTACTTC | TRBV6-2/TRBV6-3 | once | TRBJ2-7 | TRBD1
CASSPRGSDREQYF | TGTGCCAGCAGCCCCCGGGGTAGCGACCGCGAGCAGTACTTC | TRBV4-2 | few | TRBJ2-7 | .
CASSPAEWAGEQYF | TGTGCCAGCTCACCCGCGGAGTGGGCGGGCGAGCAGTACTTC | TRBV18 | . | TRBJ2-7 | .
CASSISLAGGISTDTQYF | TGTGCCAGTAGTATAAGTCTAGCGGGGGGTATTAGCACAGATACGCAGTATTTT | TRBV19 | . | TRBJ2-3 | TRBD2
CASTNVGAGELFF | TGTGCCAGCACCAATGTCGGGGCCGGGGAGCTGTTTTTT | TRBV2 | . | TRBJ2-2 | .
CASSLGGENSPLHF | TGTGCCAGCAGTTTGGGAGGAGAGAATTCACCCCTCCACTTT | TRBV28 | . | TRBJ1-6 | .
CASSQEFPRSGYNEQFF | TGCGCCAGCAGCCAAGAATTTCCAAGAAGCGGGTACAATGAGCAGTTCTTC | TRBV4-1 | . | TRBJ2-1 | .
CASSQSPGADTQYF | TGTGCCAGCAGTCAATCCCCGGGTGCAGATACGCAGTATTTT | TRBV28 | . | TRBJ2-3 | .
CASKQDNQPQHF | TGTGCCAGCAAACAGGATAATCAGCCCCAGCATTTT | TRBV2 | . | TRBJ1-5 | .